These 19 T cell receptor beta chains originate from one sample sequenced in a study of shared clonotypes between healthy human individuals. Only in-frame clones appear in the TCRdb table, and some are missing; sequencing was by immunoSEQ multiplex PCR. The data hold about 2 million clones, with about 95% observed a single time. Naive-designated CD8 cells lacked CD45RO, were positively enriched for CCR7, and omitted terminally differentiated effector memory CD45RA+ cells. Input material: naive CD8+ T cells sorted from blood. These receptors were obtained from a man aged 18 to 29 in good health.

This chain uses TRBV2 with TRBJ1-5; D is ambiguous. CDR1 is SNHLY and CDR2 is FYNNEI in the germline V gene. This CDR3 spans 14 amino acids. Trimming shortened V by 0 bases and J by 9 bases, and 12 bases separated the two germline ends. CDR3 sequence: CASSEAEVGRPQHF. Here the CDR3 DNA reads TGTGCCAGCAGTGAAGCTGAGGTCGGACGGCCCCAGCATTTT.

The rearrangement uses TRBV4-1 and TRBJ1-3; D perhaps matches TRBD1 (6 bases). V was clipped by 5 bases and J by 2 bases, with 10 bases between them. CDR1 and CDR2 (germline): MGHRA, YSYEKL. The CDR3 loop spans 14 amino acids. CDR3 sequence (DNA): TGCGCCAGCAGCGGGACACTTACTGGAAACACCATATATTTT. Amino acid sequence: CASSGTLTGNTIYF.

Note on this clone: In the same sample, other DNA sequences code for this CDR3. The CDR3 bases are TGCGCCAGCAGCCAAGACCCCGGGCTGAACACTGAAGCTTTCTTT. Residues: CASSQDPGLNTEAFF. V gene TRBV4-1 combines with J gene TRBJ1-1; D unclear. With 0 bases removed from V and 0 bases from J, the gap between germline ends came to 8 bases. In germline, CDR1 is MGHRA, CDR2 YSYEKL. The CDR3 runs to 15 residues.

The chain combines TRBV4-3 with TRBJ2-5; D gene unclear. The V and J ends lost 1 base and 4 bases respectively, with 22 bases between them. From germline, CDR1 is LGHNA and CDR2 YSLEER. This CDR3 spans 18 amino acids. The CDR3 bases are TGCGCCAGCAGCCAAGCTTCCCCCCCGGCCGCGACTTTAGAGACCCAGTACTTC. Translating gives CASSQASPPAATLETQYF.

The rearrangement uses TRBV21-1 and TRBJ1-1. TRBV21-1 is listed as a pseudogene. The CDR3 runs to 15 residues. The CDR3 sequence: CASSIVAALSTEAFF. As DNA, the CDR3 is TGTGCCAGCAGCATCGTGGCAGCTCTCAGCACTGAAGCTTTCTTT.

The count of this clone is one. The J gene is TRBJ2-5, the V gene TRBV27; TRBD1 might be the D (5 bases). Germline CDR1 reads MNHEY; CDR2 reads SMNVEV (reference sequence). V lost 1 base to trimming and J lost 2 bases, with 11 bases between them. CDR3 size: 15 residues. CDR3 nucleotide sequence: TGTGCCAGCAGTTTATACTTTCGGACACAAGAGACCCAGTACTTC. Its protein is CASSLYFRTQETQYF.

The chain carries TRBV5-6 and TRBJ2-7, with TRBD1 as a possible D gene (5 bases). V lost 1 base to trimming and J lost 2 bases, with 13 bases between them. Germline assignment: CDR1 SGHDT and CDR2 YYEEEE. CDR3 length: 15 amino acids. Written as DNA, the CDR3 is TGTGCCAGCAGCTTGAGATCAGGGTTCACCTACGAGCAGTACTTC. Translation: CASSLRSGFTYEQYF.

The chain employs TRBV28 and TRBJ2-7; tentatively, D is TRBD1 (6 bases). CDR1 is MDHEN, CDR2 SYDVKM, per germline. The CDR3 covers 13 residues. V lost 5 bases, J lost 5 bases, and 13 bases lay in between. CDR3 DNA sequence: TGTGCCAGCAGTCCCCACCCAGGGGACGAGCAGTACTTC. Residues: CASSPHPGDEQYF.

This clone was recorded only once. Different DNA sequences within this sample yield the same CDR3. The chain combines TRBV6-5 with TRBJ1-6; D remains unclear. Germline values: CDR1 MNHEY, CDR2 SVGAGI. V was shortened by 2 bases and J by 10 bases, with 12 bases between the two germline ends. The CDR3 totals 14 residues. CDR3 residues: CASSYGSGGSPLHF. The CDR3 DNA reads as TGTGCCAGCAGTTACGGGTCAGGAGGGTCACCCCTCCACTTT.

As concerns this clone: One junction end disagrees with the germline gene, perhaps due to a read error. CDR3 DNA: TGTGCTAGCAGCCGAGGGACAGGGGTCATGAACACTGAAGCTTTCTTT. Protein: CASSRGTGVMNTEAFF. This sequence joins TRBV7-7 and TRBJ1-1; TRBD1 agrees at 10 bases. The CDR3 has 16 residues. The germline CDR1 and CDR2 sequences are SSHAT and FNYEAQ (reference sequence).

Details on this clone: Different DNA sequences within this sample yield the same CDR3. The chain couples TRBV29-1 to TRBJ1-4, with D uncertain. CDR3 length: 12 residues. With 1 base removed from V and 4 bases from J, the gap between germline ends came to 4 bases. The germline V gene has CDR1 SQVTM and CDR2 ANQGSEA. CDR3 loop: CSVEGNNEKLFF. CDR3 DNA sequence: TGCAGCGTTGAAGGGAATAATGAAAAACTGTTTTTT.

The chain employs TRBV4-3 and TRBJ2-3; 7 bases line up with TRBD1. From germline, CDR1 is LGHNA and CDR2 YSLEER. The junction had 6 bases not matched to a gene; V was cut back by 4 bases and J by 2 bases. This CDR3 has 15 amino acids. Written as DNA, the CDR3 is TGCGCCAGCAGCCCTTGGGACAGATCCACAGATACGCAGTATTTT. It codes for CASSPWDRSTDTQYF.

This rearrangement joins TRBV7-9 to TRBJ2-7; TRBD1 is a possible D gene (6 bases). In germline, CDR1 is SEHNR, CDR2 FQNEAQ (reference sequence). V lost 2 bases and J 6 bases, leaving 8 bases between the germline ends. The CDR3 runs 12 residues. The CDR3 spells CASSLRGFEQYF. For the CDR3, the DNA is TGTGCCAGCAGCTTAAGGGGGTTCGAGCAGTACTTC.

The chain is built from TRBV4-1 and TRBJ2-5, with D perhaps matching TRBD2 (5 bases). The V and J ends lost 1 base and 5 bases respectively, with 11 bases between them. Germline loops: CDR1 MGHRA, CDR2 YSYEKL. CDR3 size: 14 residues. The CDR3 nucleotides read TGCGCCAGCAGCCAAGGGGAGCGTGGGGAGACCCAGTACTTC. Translated: CASSQGERGETQYF.

This clone was detected only once. The same CDR3 is also encoded by other DNA sequences in this sample. The rearrangement uses TRBV13 and TRBJ2-7; a weak D match, TRBD1 (5 bases). Germline V gene data show CDR1 as PRHDT and CDR2 as FYEKMQ (reference sequence). This CDR3 is 14 amino acids long. Trimming removed 1 base at V and 1 base at J, with 8 bases between. The CDR3 is CASSLEQGSYEQYF. As DNA, the CDR3 is TGTGCCAGCAGCTTAGAGCAGGGTTCCTACGAGCAGTACTTC.

This clone was seen a few times. The V call is TRBV4-3, the J call TRBJ1-1, with D unclear. Trimming cost V 4 bases and J 0 bases, with 6 bases left between them. This CDR3 spans 13 amino acids. Germline CDR1 is LGHNA and CDR2 is YSLEER. CDR3 loop: CASSPLMNTEAFF. As DNA, the CDR3 is TGCGCCAGCAGCCCCCTCATGAACACTGAAGCTTTCTTT.

V gene TRBV4-3 combines with J gene TRBJ2-3; 9 bases fit TRBD2. Per the germline V gene, CDR1 is LGHNA and CDR2 is YSLEER. V dropped 0 bases and J dropped 5; count of bases not matched to a gene: 12. The CDR3 is 18 residues long. CDR3 nucleotides: TGCGCCAGCAGCCAAGAGGGGGGCGGAGCGGGAGGAGGAGATACGCAGTATTTT. This sequence encodes CASSQEGGGAGGGDTQYF.

On this clone itself: Distinct nucleotide sequences in the sample also encode this CDR3. The chain uses TRBV7-9 and TRBJ1-2; no clear D gene. Germline CDR1 and CDR2: SEHNR and FQNEAQ (reference sequence). The CDR3 spans 13 residues. The V and J ends lost 4 bases and 4 bases respectively, with 10 bases between them. DNA for the CDR3: TGTGCCAGCAGCTGGGATTCGAGCTATGGCTACACCTTC. As protein: CASSWDSSYGYTF. Looking up the rest from reference TRBV7-9 and TRBJ1-2 gives the full variable domain: DTGVSQNPRHKITKRGQNVTFRCDPISEHNRLYWYRQTLGQGPEFLTYFQNEAQLEKSRLLSDRFSAERPKGSFSTLEIQRTEQGDSAMYLCASSWDSSYGYTFGSGTRLTVV.

This clone occurred once. The V gene is TRBV2, the J gene TRBJ1-2; no clear D gene. CDR1 SNHLY and CDR2 FYNNEI come from the germline V gene. This CDR3 spans 14 amino acids. Trimming took off 0 bases at V and 8 bases at J, with 13 bases between the two ends. The CDR3 loop reads CASSEAPHPLGYTF. The CDR3 DNA sequence: TGTGCCAGCAGTGAAGCCCCGCATCCTTTAGGCTACACCTTC.